This T cell receptor (beta chain) is from a study of a mutant IDH1 vaccine in newly diagnosed glioma. The wider study: Onset of vaccination occurred 4-6 weeks following radiotherapy alone, or with temozolomide cycles. Treated patients comprised approximately 62% males and about 40% females, mean age roughly 40 years. Most patients had received both radiotherapy and temozolomide, the prior options being radiotherapy, temozolomide, or both.

Concerning this clone itself: The antigen is not known.

Time point noted: week 35, safety follow-up. Vaccine doses each comprised 300 ug of mutant IDH1 20-mer peptide, with topical imiquimod. Assay used: immunoSEQ multiplex PCR; TCRdb lists only in-frame clones, some missing. The profile shows about 29,000 clones, roughly 82% of them singletons. V gave up 0 bases and J gave up 3 bases, with 10 bases separating them. The CDR3 totals 14 residues. CDR1 and CDR2 from the germline V gene are SGHRS and YFSETQ. General observations from the study: Approximately 93% of patients showed vaccine-induced immune responses across multiple MHC alleles.

V usage is TRBV5-1 and J usage is TRBJ2-7; no definite D call. This TCR was recovered from a man aged 50-59 years with glioma. This material consisted of PBMCs, taken from a glioma patient whose treatment included an IDH1 peptide vaccine. CDR3: CASSLEAANYEQYF. The CDR3, as DNA: TGCGCCAGCAGCTTGGAGGCAGCCAACTACGAGCAGTACTTC.